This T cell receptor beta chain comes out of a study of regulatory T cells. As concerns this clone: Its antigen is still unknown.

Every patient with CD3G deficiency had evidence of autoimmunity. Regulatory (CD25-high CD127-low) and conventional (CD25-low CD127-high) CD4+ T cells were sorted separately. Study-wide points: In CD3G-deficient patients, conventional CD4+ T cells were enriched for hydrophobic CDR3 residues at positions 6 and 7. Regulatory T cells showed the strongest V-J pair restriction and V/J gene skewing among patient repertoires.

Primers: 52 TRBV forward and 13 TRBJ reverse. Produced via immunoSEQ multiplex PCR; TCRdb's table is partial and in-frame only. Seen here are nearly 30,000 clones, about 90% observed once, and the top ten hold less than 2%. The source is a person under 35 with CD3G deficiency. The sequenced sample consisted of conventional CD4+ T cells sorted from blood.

This chain's CDR3 is CASSLGARGEANVLTF. The CDR3 DNA follows: TGCGCCAGCAGCTTGGGGGCCCGGGGCGAAGCCAACGTCCTGACTTTC. The J gene is TRBJ2-6, the V gene TRBV5-1; possibly TRBD1 or TRBD2 for D (5 bases each). The CDR3 consists of 16 residues. Germline V gene sequence: CDR1 SGHRS, CDR2 YFSETQ. V dropped 0 bases and J dropped 7 bases, with 14 bases sitting between them. Together with reference TRBV5-1 and TRBJ2-6, the CDR3 gives the full variable domain: KAGVTQTPRYLIKTRGQQVTLSCSPISGHRSVSWYQQTPGQGLQFLFEYFSETQRNKGNFPGRFSGRQFSNSRSEMNVSTLELGDSALYLCASSLGARGEANVLTFGAGSRLTVL.